Below are 15 T cell receptor beta chains sequenced from a single sample in a study of T-cell reconstitution after alpha-beta-depleted transplantation in children. Unique molecular identifiers were incorporated during preparation of the TCRbeta library. TCRdb reanalysed the PCR reads using MiXCR and keeps one entry per CDR3 protein. The sample has about 980,000 distinct CDR3 sequences; about 31% are singletons. The sample was PBMCs, mostly from graft donor cells, taken 360 days after TCRalphabeta/CD19-depleted stem cell transplant. The receptors come from a boy in the first two years of life who had a stem cell transplant for SCID, so the T cells may come from the graft donor.

This clonotype has just a few counts. This chain joins TRBV7-9 and TRBJ2-7; D might be TRBD1 (7 bases). Trimming stripped 4 bases from V and 5 bases from J, with 12 bases between. Per germline, CDR1 SEHNR and CDR2 FQNEAQ (reference sequence). CDR3 length: 13 residues. CDR3 in amino acids: CASSSRGVHEQYF. Written as DNA, the CDR3 is TGTGCCAGCAGCTCCAGGGGGGTACACGAGCAGTACTTC.

The sample holds a few counts of this clonotype. The chain links TRBV7-2 to TRBJ2-2, with unresolved D. CDR1 is SGHTA, CDR2 FQGNSA, per germline. Trimming took 2 bases from V and 11 from J, leaving 9 bases between them. The CDR3 covers 12 residues. CDR3 sequence reads: CASSLMGHELFF. The CDR3 region has the DNA TGTGCCAGCAGCTTAATGGGCCACGAGCTGTTTTTT. The variable domain in full, completed from reference TRBV7-2 and TRBJ2-2, reads GAGVSQSPSNKVTEKGKDVELRCDPISGHTALYWYRQSLGQGLEFLIYFQGNSAPDKSGLPSDRFSAERTGGSVSTLTIQRTQQEDSAVYLCASSLMGHELFFGEGSRLTVL.

V is TRBV5-1 and J is TRBJ1-2; 7 positions match TRBD1. CDR1 is SGHRS, CDR2 YFSETQ, per germline. V was clipped by 1 base and J by 6 bases; unmatched bases: 9. CDR3 length: 15 residues. The CDR3 here is CASSLSQGIMDGYTF. The DNA of the CDR3 is TGCGCCAGCAGCTTGTCACAGGGGATTATGGATGGCTACACCTTC. Supplemented by reference TRBV5-1 and TRBJ1-2, the full variable domain reads KAGVTQTPRYLIKTRGQQVTLSCSPISGHRSVSWYQQTPGQGLQFLFEYFSETQRNKGNFPGRFSGRQFSNSRSEMNVSTLELGDSALYLCASSLSQGIMDGYTFGSGTRLTVV.

This clonotype was detected only a few times. The chain has TRBV7-2 and TRBJ2-4; a possible D gene is TRBD1 (5 bases). CDR1 SGHTA and CDR2 FQGNSA come from the germline V gene. CDR3 length equals 16 residues. The V end lost 1 base, the J end lost 0 bases, and 10 bases lay between the germline ends. The CDR3 bases are TGTGCCAGCAGCTTAGATGGGGCTCTAGCCAAAAACATTCAGTACTTC. The encoded protein is CASSLDGALAKNIQYF. The whole variable domain, remainder taken from reference TRBV7-2 and TRBJ2-4, is GAGVSQSPSNKVTEKGKDVELRCDPISGHTALYWYRQSLGQGLEFLIYFQGNSAPDKSGLPSDRFSAERTGGSVSTLTIQRTQQEDSAVYLCASSLDGALAKNIQYFGAGTRLSVL.

The table lists this clonotype with a few counts. The chain couples TRBV3-1 to TRBJ1-2; tentatively, D is TRBD1 (5 bases). CDR1 is LGHDT and CDR2 is YNNKEL in the germline V gene (reference sequence). V lost 3 bases and J lost 4, with 15 bases in between. The CDR3 spans 15 residues. The CDR3 DNA reads as TGTGCCAGCAGCCACCAGGGACGTCTGGTCTATGGCTACACCTTC. This sequence encodes CASSHQGRLVYGYTF.

This chain connects TRBV13 to TRBJ1-1; a weak D match, TRBD1 (6 bases). The germline V gene encodes CDR1 PRHDT and CDR2 FYEKMQ (reference sequence). Deletions cut 2 bases from V and 4 bases from J, with 17 bases between. The CDR3 extends over 16 amino acids. CDR3 loop: CASSLSKGGGSTEAFF. As DNA, the CDR3 is TGTGCCAGCAGCTTAAGCAAGGGGGGCGGAAGCACTGAAGCTTTCTTT.

This chain links TRBV6-2 or TRBV6-3 with TRBJ2-3, with a tentative D call TRBD2 (5 bases). The V and J ends lost 6 bases and 3 bases respectively, with 19 bases between them. The length of the CDR3 is 16 residues. CDR1 and CDR2 (germline): MNHEY, SVGEGT. The CDR3 region is CASSSRLRDTTDTQYF. The CDR3 bases are TGTGCCAGCAGCTCTCGACTGAGGGATACAACAGATACGCAGTATTTT.

The chain carries TRBV5-6 and TRBJ2-2, with no clear D. V was pared by 2 bases and J by 4 bases, with 12 bases between. The CDR3 is 15 amino acids. Germline V gives CDR1 SGHDT, CDR2 YYEEEE. The chain's CDR3 is CASSLGIRVTGELFF. The CDR3 DNA follows: TGTGCCAGCAGCTTAGGGATCCGAGTCACCGGGGAGCTGTTTTTT. Supplemented by reference TRBV5-6 and TRBJ2-2, the full variable domain reads DAGVTQSPTHLIKTRGQQVTLRCSPKSGHDTVSWYQQALGQGPQFIFQYYEEEERQRGNFPDRFSGHQFPNYSSELNVNALLLGDSALYLCASSLGIRVTGELFFGEGSRLTVL.

The chain combines TRBV10-3 with TRBJ2-6; 9 bases map to TRBD1. V lost 3 bases and J lost 1; bases outside the gene matches: 4. This CDR3 is 17 amino acids long. Germline assignment: CDR1 ENHRY and CDR2 SYGVKD. This chain's CDR3 is CAISDRQGGSGANVLTF. The CDR3, as DNA: TGTGCCATCAGTGATCGACAGGGGGGATCTGGGGCCAACGTCCTGACTTTC.

This CDR3 is CASSFELGTEAFF. The CDR3 DNA reads as TGTGCCAGCAGTTTTGAGTTGGGCACTGAAGCTTTCTTT. The chain recombines TRBV28 with TRBJ1-1; D is uncertain. This CDR3 spans 13 amino acids. The V gene's germline CDR1 is MDHEN and CDR2 SYDVKM. V lost 3 bases to trimming and J lost 4 bases, with 9 bases between them.

The rearrangement joins TRBV2 to TRBJ1-2; TRBD1 is a possible D gene (6 bases). V was pared by 3 bases and J by 4 bases, with 18 bases between. This CDR3 has 16 residues. Germline V lookup: CDR1 SNHLY, CDR2 FYNNEI. Here the CDR3 DNA reads TGTGCCAGCAGTGAGGGGGCAGCGATCCTCTTCTATGGCTACACCTTC. Translated: CASSEGAAILFYGYTF.

In its sample, this clonotype was seen a few times. The V and J genes are TRBV5-1 and TRBJ2-1, with D perhaps being TRBD1 or TRBD2 (7 bases each). The CDR3 spans 16 residues. Germline V gives CDR1 SGHRS, CDR2 YFSETQ. Between the trimmed V and J ends, which lost 4 bases and 5 bases, there was a span of 19 bases. The CDR3 bases are TGCGCCAGCAGCCTCAACAACAGGGGAGGGAACAATGAGCAGTTCTTC. Encoded protein: CASSLNNRGGNNEQFF.

CDR3 sequence: CASSHPKGAGTGLYEQYF. In DNA, the CDR3 is TGCGCCAGCAGCCATCCCAAGGGGGCTGGGACAGGGCTCTACGAGCAGTACTTC. This rearrangement joins TRBV4-1 to TRBJ2-7; 9 bases line up with TRBD1. Germline trimming cut 3 bases from V and 3 bases from J; bases unmatched to any gene: 15. Germline-derived CDR1 and CDR2 are MGHRA and YSYEKL. This CDR3 comprises 18 residues.

V and J are TRBV3-1 and TRBJ2-1; perhaps TRBD2 as D (7 bases). CDR3 size: 19 residues. Trimming removed 4 bases at V and 5 bases at J, with 27 bases between. Germline assignment: CDR1 LGHDT and CDR2 YNNKEL (reference sequence). The CDR3 region is CASSRHRDIPPGTNNEQFF. DNA of the CDR3: TGTGCCAGCAGCCGACACCGGGACATCCCTCCCGGGACTAACAATGAGCAGTTCTTC.

This clonotype has only a few counts. The chain links TRBV10-3 to TRBJ2-1, with unresolved D. Germline V CDR1 and CDR2: ENHRY, SYGVKD. The CDR3 is 15 amino acids. Between the trimmed V and J ends, which lost 0 bases and 0 bases, there was a span of 6 bases. The CDR3 sequence is CAISESHSSYNEQFF. CDR3 nucleotides: TGTGCCATCAGTGAGTCACATAGCTCCTACAATGAGCAGTTCTTC.